The following is a T cell receptor beta chain sequence with its context. Its antigen remains unknown. This CDR3 is built from 13 residues. V dropped 1 base and J dropped 5 bases, with 9 bases sitting between them. CDR1 and CDR2 from the germline V gene are LGHDT and YNNKEL (reference sequence). TCRdb used MiXCR to reprocess the 5' RACE reads, holding one entry per CDR3 protein. The sample holds approximately 700,000 distinct CDR3 sequences, roughly 20% seen once. The source of the sample is a study of identical twins. Overall study results and limits: Monozygotic twin pairs showed more out-of-frame TCR alpha sharing than models estimated.

The same specimen was also included in a second study, on T cells expressing NK-cell markers.

The genes are TRBV3-1 and TRBJ2-7; D gene uncertain. The sequence was collected from a woman aged 18-29 years in good health. The sequenced sample consisted of PBMCs. As DNA, the CDR3 is TGTGCCAGCAGCCAAGTGAGACAAAACGAGCAGTACTTC. This gives the protein CASSQVRQNEQYF.